The 9 T cell receptor beta chains presented below share a single source sample, sequenced in a study of T cells in tumors after PD-1 blockade. The protocol was immunoSEQ multiplex PCR, while the TCRdb copy is restricted to in-frame clones and leaves out a portion. The table has approximately 60,000 clones, roughly 75% seen once; the top ten hold 10% to 15%. The material was PBMCs, obtained before anti-PD-1 treatment. These receptors were obtained from a human donor with basal cell carcinoma.

This clone was observed once. The rearrangement links TRBV2 to TRBJ1-1; 7 nucleotides match TRBD1. Losses at the gene ends were 6 bases for V and 1 base for J; bases not matched to a gene: 8. The CDR3 totals 15 residues. Germline CDR1 and CDR2: SNHLY and FYNNEI. Here the CDR3 DNA reads TGTGCCAGCAGGGCGGACAGGAGCTCGAACACTGAAGCTTTCTTT. Translation gives CASRADRSSNTEAFF.

This CDR3 is CASSQVPSQETQYF. Here the CDR3 DNA reads TGTGCCAGCAGCCAGGTGCCGAGCCAAGAGACCCAGTACTTC. The chain recombines TRBV7-8 with TRBJ2-5; D is undetermined. CDR3 size: 14 residues. Trimming stripped 5 bases from V and 1 base from J, with 11 bases between. Germline CDR1 SGHVS, CDR2 FQNEAQ. Using reference TRBV7-8 and TRBJ2-5 for the parts outside the CDR3, the full variable domain is GAGVSQSPRYKVAKRGQDVALRCDPISGHVSLFWYQQALGQGPEFLTYFQNEAQLDKSGLPSDRFFAERPEGSVSTLKIQRTQQEDSAVYLCASSQVPSQETQYFGPGTRLLVL.

V usage is TRBV11-3 and J usage is TRBJ1-6; 7 bases align to TRBD1. The CDR3 loop spans 14 amino acids. The trim removed 2 bases at V and 9 bases at J, leaving 4 bases unmatched. Germline V gene lookup returns CDR1 SGHNT and CDR2 YENEEA. DNA of the CDR3: TGTGCCAGCAGCTTATCAGGGGGGGCTTCACCCCTCCACTTT. As protein: CASSLSGGASPLHF.

The chain combines TRBV20-1 with TRBJ1-1; D is uncertain. The CDR3 covers 14 residues. CDR1 and CDR2 (germline): DFQATT, SNEGSKA (reference sequence). The V gene lost 3 bases and the J gene lost 3 bases, with 14 bases spanning the gap. Here the CDR3 reads CSASRESRYTEAFF. For the CDR3, the DNA is TGCAGTGCTAGTCGAGAGAGTCGTTACACTGAAGCTTTCTTT.

The chain carries TRBV27 and TRBJ2-5; no clear D. The CDR3 has 15 residues. Germline assignment: CDR1 MNHEY and CDR2 SMNVEV (reference sequence). Trimming stripped 0 bases from V and 5 bases from J, with 13 bases between. The CDR3 loop is CASSLSAWGSETQYF. As DNA, the CDR3 is TGTGCCAGCAGTTTATCGGCTTGGGGTTCGGAGACCCAGTACTTC.

A note on this clone: Mismatch with germline at one junction end may stem from a read error. The V call is TRBV7-7, the J call TRBJ2-2; TRBD1 matches at 11 bases. There are 15 residues in the CDR3. The germline V gene encodes CDR1 SSHAT and CDR2 FNYEAQ (reference sequence). The CDR3 loop is CASSLGTGGSGELFF. As DNA, the CDR3 is TGTGCTAGCAGCCTGGGGACAGGGGGATCCGGGGAGCTGTTTTTT.

The chain carries TRBV3-1 (or the pseudogene TRBV3-2) and TRBJ2-5; 9 bases match TRBD1. The V gene end was trimmed by 5 bases and the J gene end by 5 bases; junction bases not matched to a gene: 6. This CDR3 has 14 amino acids. Looked up from germline, CDR1 is LGHDT and CDR2 is YNNKEL (reference sequence). The CDR3 nucleotides are TGTGCCAGCAGCAGGACAGGGGTATGGGAGACCCAGTACTTC. Amino acid sequence: CASSRTGVWETQYF.

The chain is built from TRBV7-3 and TRBJ1-2; a weak D match, TRBD1 (5 bases). CDR1 SGHTA and CDR2 FQGTGA come from the germline V gene. The CDR3 consists of 14 residues. Trimming shortened V by 5 bases and J by 4 bases, and 14 bases separated the two germline ends. The CDR3: CASSRDRGGYGYTF. In DNA form, the CDR3 reads TGTGCCAGCAGCCGTGATAGGGGAGGCTATGGCTACACCTTC.

V is TRBV7-6 and J is TRBJ1-2, with 9 bases identical to TRBD1. Trimming cost V 1 base and J 7 bases; bases outside gene matches: 1. The CDR3 is 13 amino acids. Germline CDR1 and CDR2: SGHVS and FNYEAQ. The DNA of the CDR3 is TGTGCCAGCAGCTTAGGGACAGGGGTTGGCTACACCTTC. Amino acids: CASSLGTGVGYTF.